The clone carrying this TCR beta chain was counted a single time. This specimen belongs to a study of shared clonotypes between healthy human individuals. Libraries were prepared by immunoSEQ multiplex PCR; TCRdb keeps only in-frame clonotypes and omits some of them. The sample consists of about 380,000 clones, just over 95% of them appearing once. This CDR3 has 11 residues. V was trimmed by 6 bases and J by 8 bases, leaving 11 bases between them. The germline gives CDR1 DFQATT, CDR2 SNEGSKA (reference sequence). The clonotype was recovered from a man aged 30 to 39 in good health. The J gene is TRBJ2-1, the V gene TRBV20-1; D possibly corresponds to TRBD1 (5 bases). Sequenced input: memory CD8+ T cells sorted from blood. The sample's subset: CD45RO+ cells pooled with CCR7-negative TemRA cells. CDR3 in amino acids: CSAPQGHEQFF. CDR3 coding DNA: TGCAGTGCGCCGCAGGGCCATGAGCAGTTCTTC.